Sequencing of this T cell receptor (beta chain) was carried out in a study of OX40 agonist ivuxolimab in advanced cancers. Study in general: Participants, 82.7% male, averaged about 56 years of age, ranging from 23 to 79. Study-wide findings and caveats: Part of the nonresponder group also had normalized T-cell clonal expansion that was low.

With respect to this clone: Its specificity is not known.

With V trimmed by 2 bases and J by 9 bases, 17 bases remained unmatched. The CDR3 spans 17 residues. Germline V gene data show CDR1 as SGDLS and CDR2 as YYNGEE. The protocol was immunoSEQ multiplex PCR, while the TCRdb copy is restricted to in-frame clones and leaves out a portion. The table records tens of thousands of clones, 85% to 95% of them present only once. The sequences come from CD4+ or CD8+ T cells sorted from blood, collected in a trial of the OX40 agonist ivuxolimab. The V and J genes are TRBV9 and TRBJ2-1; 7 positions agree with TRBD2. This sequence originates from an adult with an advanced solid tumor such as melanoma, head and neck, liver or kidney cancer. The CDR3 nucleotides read TGTGCCAGCAGCGTCGGCCAGGACTGGGCGGGGGTATTTGAGCAGTTCTTC. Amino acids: CASSVGQDWAGVFEQFF.